The clone carrying this TCR beta chain came up many times. Antigen unknown. The data stem from a study of T cell repertoires in cytomegalovirus infection. As for the study in general: Through public TCR beta signatures, both CMV infection and matching HLA type were indicated. Study-level points and caveats: Clonotypes of TCR beta that were HLA-C-restricted and CMV-specific dominated the ex vivo response. Summed frequency of shared TCR beta families picked out CMV carriers who also had the relevant HLA.

The CDR3 contains 18 residues. Germline values: CDR1 SEHNR, CDR2 FQNEAQ (reference sequence). V was pared by 6 bases and J by 4 bases, with 24 bases between. TCRdb processed the reads anew with MiXCR; each CDR3 protein has one entry. The sample consists of roughly 990,000 distinct CDR3 sequences, roughly a third of them appearing once. The receptor comes from a human donor in good health (CMV status not recorded). Some clones in this sample may be carry-over from other donors' samples. The starting material was cultured CD8+ T cells from PBMCs, obtained from culture after CMV antigen stimulation. This rearrangement joins TRBV7-9 to TRBJ1-4, with D unclear. The CDR3 nucleotides read TGTGCCAGCAGAGGTTTGTTAACCTCCTCACCGAATAATGAAAAACTGTTTTTT. It encodes CASRGLLTSSPNNEKLFF.